Here is one TCR beta chain with its context. Its antigen is not identified. PCR amplification relied on 60 Vbeta primers (plus 13 Jbeta primers). Using immunoSEQ multiplex PCR, the repertoire was profiled, and TCRdb retains in-frame clones only, with some absent. Found here are about 160,000 clones, over 80% of them singletons; the top ten hold approximately 1.5%. These data are taken from a study of cytomegalovirus exposure and HLA in healthy donors. General study findings and limits: Altogether, more than 150 TCR beta chains were recorded as cytomegalovirus-associated.

The CDR3 is 14 residues long. Germline CDR1 reads KGHSH; CDR2 reads LQKENI. Trimming left V 1 base short and J 2 bases short, with 8 bases between. The gene calls are TRBV18 and TRBJ1-1; D not certain. The origin of this receptor is a girl under 18 in good health and CMV-seropositive. The sequenced material came from PBMCs. The CDR3 DNA sequence: TGTGCCAGCTCACCACTACCGGTTAACACTGAAGCTTTCTTT. Translated: CASSPLPVNTEAFF. The entire variable domain, with the rest obtained from reference TRBV18 and TRBJ1-1, is as follows: NAGVMQNPRHLVRRRGQEARLRCSPMKGHSHVYWYRQLPEEGLKFMVYLQKENIIDESGMPKERFSAEFPKEGPSILRIQQVVRGDSAAYFCASSPLPVNTEAFFGQGTRLTVV.